The next 11 T cell receptor beta chains were all read from a single sample in a study of early T cells in non-severe SARS-CoV-2 infection. Each CDR3 protein gets one entry after TCRdb re-called the 5' RACE reads with MiXCR. Here the sample spans 70,000 or so distinct CDR3 sequences, more than 9% being singletons. Sequenced input: whole blood. These receptors were taken from an adult who was a healthcare worker with PCR-confirmed SARS-CoV-2 infection or an uninfected control (not recorded which).

The chain recombines TRBV7-6 with TRBJ2-2; a possible D gene is TRBD1 (6 bases). CDR3 length equals 16 residues. Germline CDR1 reads SGHVS; CDR2 reads FNYEAQ. V was clipped by 0 bases and J by 4 bases, with 12 bases between them. The CDR3, as DNA: TGTGCCAGCAGCTTAGCTTGGGGGCAGGGCACCGGGGAGCTGTTTTTT. It is translated as CASSLAWGQGTGELFF.

This chain links TRBV7-3 with TRBJ1-4; D perhaps matches TRBD1 (6 bases). Germline CDR1 SGHTA, CDR2 FQGTGA. The CDR3 loop spans 16 amino acids. V lost 3 bases and J 5 bases, leaving 16 bases between the germline ends. CDR3: CASSFVPRDTNEKLFF. The CDR3 bases are TGTGCCAGCAGCTTTGTGCCCCGGGACACAAATGAAAAACTGTTTTTT.

The V and J genes are TRBV29-1 and TRBJ2-7; D gene unclear. CDR1 and CDR2 from the germline V gene are SQVTM and ANQGSEA. With 6 bases removed from V and 7 bases from J, the gap between germline ends came to 19 bases. The CDR3 consists of 13 residues. CDR3 amino acids: CSVKANPNWEQYF. The CDR3 DNA reads as TGCAGCGTCAAAGCCAACCCCAATTGGGAGCAGTACTTC.

In this sample, this clonotype turned up a few times. The V and J genes are TRBV10-2 and TRBJ2-7, with TRBD2 as a possible D gene (5 bases). The V end lost 6 bases, the J end lost 4 bases, and 19 bases lay between the germline ends. This CDR3 comprises 15 residues. Per germline, CDR1 WSHSY and CDR2 SAAADI. The CDR3 DNA sequence: TGCGCCAGCAGCCCTGGACTTTGGGGTGCATACGAGCAGTACTTC. Residues: CASSPGLWGAYEQYF.

There are a few counts of this clonotype. The chain carries TRBV7-9 and TRBJ2-1; TRBD2 matches at 12 bases. Per the germline V gene, CDR1 is SEHNR and CDR2 is FQNEAQ (reference sequence). V lost 5 bases, J lost 5 bases, and 19 bases stayed unmatched. The CDR3 contains 20 residues. The CDR3 DNA is TGTGCCAGCAGCGCCAGGGAAGCGCCTAGCGGGGGGGCGGGACACAATGAGCAGTTCTTC. This translates into CASSAREAPSGGAGHNEQFF.

This clonotype has at least ten counts. J is TRBJ2-5 and V is TRBV7-9, with D unresolved. V gave up 1 base and J gave up 7 bases, with 10 bases separating them. CDR1 and CDR2 from the germline V gene are SEHNR and FQNEAQ (reference sequence). The CDR3 has 13 amino acids. Written as DNA, the CDR3 is TGTGCCAGCAGCTTAGAGAGTTGGGGGACCCAGTACTTC. This codes for CASSLESWGTQYF.

This sequence joins TRBV24-1 and TRBJ2-1; 10 positions agree with TRBD2. After removal of 3 bases from V and 8 bases from J, the junction contained 12 bases not matched to a gene. The germline V gene has CDR1 KGHDR and CDR2 SFDVKD. This CDR3 is 17 amino acids long. The CDR3 nucleotides read TGTGCCACCAGTGATCCCGGAGCGGGGGGGCGTTTGGATGAGCAGTTCTTC. This encodes CATSDPGAGGRLDEQFF.

A few counts support this clonotype. This chain uses TRBV2 with TRBJ1-1; D unresolved. Trimming cost V 2 bases and J 0 bases, with 10 bases left between them. The germline CDR1 and CDR2 sequences are SNHLY and FYNNEI. There are 15 residues in the CDR3. For the CDR3, the DNA is TGTGCCAGCAGTGAACGTATGGGAATGAACACTGAAGCTTTCTTT. Translated: CASSERMGMNTEAFF. Variable domain in full (rest from reference TRBV2 and TRBJ1-1): EPEVTQTPSHQVTQMGQEVILRCVPISNHLYFYWYRQILGQKVEFLVSFYNNEISEKSEIFDDQFSVERPDGSNFTLKIRSTKLEDSAMYFCASSERMGMNTEAFFGQGTRLTVV.

This clonotype was seen a few times. The chain is built from TRBV19 and TRBJ2-7, with a possible D match to TRBD1 (5 bases). Trimming left V 6 bases short and J 2 bases short, with 14 bases between. Germline assignment: CDR1 LNHDA and CDR2 SQIVND (reference sequence). This CDR3 is built from 14 residues. The CDR3 protein is CASSRQTPPYEQYF. The CDR3 region has the DNA TGTGCCAGTAGCCGACAGACTCCCCCCTACGAGCAGTACTTC. The full variable domain, with the rest looked up from reference TRBV19 and TRBJ2-7, is DGGITQSPKYLFRKEGQNVTLSCEQNLNHDAMYWYRQDPGQGLRLIYYSQIVNDFQKGDIAEGYSVSREKKESFPLTVTSAQKNPTAFYLCASSRQTPPYEQYFGPGTRLTVT.

The V gene is TRBV5-1, the J gene TRBJ2-7; 9 positions agree with TRBD1. The CDR3 extends over 15 amino acids. V lost 0 bases, J lost 3 bases, and 4 bases stayed unmatched. Germline V gene sequence: CDR1 SGHRS, CDR2 YFSETQ. CDR3 coding DNA: TGCGCCAGCAGCTTGGCGGGACAGGGTTTCTACGAGCAGTACTTC. Translated, it gives CASSLAGQGFYEQYF.

The CDR3 nucleotides are TGCAGTGCTAGTCGCCATGGCTACACCTTC. This translates into CSASRHGYTF. The rearrangement joins TRBV20-1 to TRBJ1-2; D remains unclear. The CDR3 spans 10 residues. Trimming took off 3 bases at V and 6 bases at J, with 5 bases between the two ends. The germline V gene encodes CDR1 DFQATT and CDR2 SNEGSKA (reference sequence).